Each of the 10 T cell receptor beta chains below was sequenced from the same sample in a study of vaccination effects on CD4 cells after COVID-19. Their recognized antigens are unknown. Before sequencing, viral peptide pools were used by the ViraFEST assay to expand antigen-specific CD4+ T cells. It was after approximately 11 days of culture that CD4+ T cells were isolated. It was two doses of either the BNT162b2 or mRNA-1273 vaccine that participants received. Assay used: immunoSEQ multiplex PCR; TCRdb lists only in-frame clones, some missing. This sample has about 80,000 clones, with 77% found just once. The sample in question was CD4+ T cells from PBMCs cultured with HCoV-OC43 spike peptides, obtained after COVID-19 vaccination. Stated subset: HCoV-OC43 spike overlapping peptide pool stimulation. The receptor source for this set is a human donor who received a COVID-19 vaccine.

V gene TRBV19 combines with J gene TRBJ1-5; D is undetermined. In germline, CDR1 is LNHDA, CDR2 SQIVND (reference sequence). Between the trimmed V and J ends, which lost 5 bases and 1 base, there was a span of 12 bases. The length of the CDR3 is 15 residues. The CDR3 DNA reads as TGTGCCAGTAGTGTACAAGAAGTCAGCAATCAGCCCCAGCATTTT. Translating gives CASSVQEVSNQPQHF.

This chain links TRBV14 with TRBJ2-6; D gene unclear. V was trimmed by 4 bases and J by 2 bases, leaving 3 bases between them. Germline V lookup: CDR1 SGHDN, CDR2 FVKESK. CDR3 length: 13 residues. CDR3 sequence reads: CASSRAGANVLTF. The CDR3 DNA sequence: TGTGCCAGCAGCCGGGCTGGGGCCAACGTCCTGACTTTC. The full variable domain, with the rest looked up from reference TRBV14 and TRBJ2-6, is EAGVTQFPSHSVIEKGQTVTLRCDPISGHDNLYWYRRVMGKEIKFLLHFVKESKQDESGMPNNRFLAERTGGTYSTLKVQPAELEDSGVYFCASSRAGANVLTFGAGSRLTVL.

The rearrangement uses TRBV5-1 and TRBJ1-1, with TRBD1 as a possible D gene (5 bases). V was clipped by 2 bases and J by 7 bases, with 12 bases between them. The CDR3 is 13 amino acids. Germline-derived CDR1 and CDR2 are SGHRS and YFSETQ. CDR3 coding DNA: TGCGCCAGCAGCTTCACCGGGGCGGTTGAAGCTTTCTTT. Protein sequence: CASSFTGAVEAFF.

The V gene is TRBV30, the J gene TRBJ2-2; D is ambiguous. Between the trimmed V and J ends, which lost 3 bases and 1 base, there was a span of 9 bases. CDR3 length: 14 amino acids. From germline, CDR1 is GTSNPN and CDR2 SVGIG (reference sequence). CDR3 coding DNA: TGTGCCTGGAGGGCCAACCGGAACACCGGGGAGCTGTTTTTT. As protein: CAWRANRNTGELFF.

This sequence joins TRBV5-1 and TRBJ2-5; D tentatively reads TRBD1 or TRBD2 (5 bases each). Trimming cost V 3 bases and J 1 base, with 13 bases left between them. Germline V lookup: CDR1 SGHRS, CDR2 YFSETQ. The CDR3 loop spans 15 amino acids. The CDR3 loop is CASSSRLGTQETQYF. CDR3 bases: TGCGCCAGCAGCTCCCGATTGGGGACCCAAGAGACCCAGTACTTC. Looking up the rest from reference TRBV5-1 and TRBJ2-5 gives the full variable domain: KAGVTQTPRYLIKTRGQQVTLSCSPISGHRSVSWYQQTPGQGLQFLFEYFSETQRNKGNFPGRFSGRQFSNSRSEMNVSTLELGDSALYLCASSSRLGTQETQYFGPGTRLLVL.

The rearrangement links TRBV5-1 to TRBJ2-1; D gene ambiguous. Trimming removed 2 bases at V and 0 bases at J, with 12 bases between. The length of the CDR3 is 16 residues. The germline V gene encodes CDR1 SGHRS and CDR2 YFSETQ. CDR3 residues: CASSFETMSSYNEQFF. CDR3 sequence (DNA): TGCGCCAGCAGCTTCGAAACCATGAGCTCCTACAATGAGCAGTTCTTC.

The chain combines TRBV5-1 with TRBJ1-2; TRBD1 is a possible D gene (5 bases). CDR1 SGHRS and CDR2 YFSETQ come from the germline V gene. This CDR3 has 13 amino acids. The V gene lost 3 bases and the J gene lost 4 bases, with 10 bases spanning the gap. CDR3 in amino acids: CASSWDGIYGYTF. The CDR3 DNA reads as TGCGCCAGCAGCTGGGACGGAATCTATGGCTACACCTTC.

The chain joins TRBV24-1 to TRBJ1-3, with D uncertain. Per the germline V gene, CDR1 is KGHDR and CDR2 is SFDVKD. The germline V and J ends were trimmed by 3 bases and 1 base, with 3 bases remaining between them. CDR3 length: 13 amino acids. CDR3 loop: CATSDPSGNTIYF. The CDR3 region has the DNA TGTGCCACCAGTGATCCTTCTGGAAACACCATATATTTT.

This clone was counted once. The chain links TRBV27 to TRBJ2-6; 12 bases line up with TRBD2. J gave up 0 bases and V 8 bases, and 14 bases lay outside the gene matches. CDR1 MNHEY and CDR2 SMNVEV come from the germline V gene (reference sequence). The CDR3 is 20 residues long. In DNA, the CDR3 is TGTGCCAGCCGATTCCTCGGACTAGCGGGGATCAGCTCTGGGGCCAACGTCCTGACTTTC. Encoded protein: CASRFLGLAGISSGANVLTF.

This chain uses TRBV29-1 with TRBJ1-2, with 7 bases identical to TRBD1. Germline assignment: CDR1 SQVTM and CDR2 ANQGSEA. Trimming at V came to 4 bases and at J to 1 base, leaving 3 bases not matched to a gene. The CDR3 is 13 amino acids. The CDR3 coding sequence is TGCAGCGTTGGGACAGGAAATAACTATGGCTACACCTTC. This gives the protein CSVGTGNNYGYTF.